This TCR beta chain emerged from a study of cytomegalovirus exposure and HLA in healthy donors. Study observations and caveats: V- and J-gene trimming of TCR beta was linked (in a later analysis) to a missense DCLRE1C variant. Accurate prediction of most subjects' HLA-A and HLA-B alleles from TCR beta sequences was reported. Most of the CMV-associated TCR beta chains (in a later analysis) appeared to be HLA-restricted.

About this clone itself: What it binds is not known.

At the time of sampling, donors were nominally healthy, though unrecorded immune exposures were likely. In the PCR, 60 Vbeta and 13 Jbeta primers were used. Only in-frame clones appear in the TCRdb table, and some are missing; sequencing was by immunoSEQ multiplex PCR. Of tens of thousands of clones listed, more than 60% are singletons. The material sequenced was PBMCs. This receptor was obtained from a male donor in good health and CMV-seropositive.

The CDR3 DNA follows: TGTGCCAGCAGCGCCCGACTAGAAAACAATGAGCAGTTCTTC. Amino acid sequence: CASSARLENNEQFF. The V gene is TRBV11-2, the J gene TRBJ2-1; TRBD2 might be the D (6 bases). This CDR3 is built from 14 residues. V lost 5 bases and J 5 bases, leaving 13 bases between the germline ends. Germline assignment: CDR1 SGHAT and CDR2 FQNNGV.